The source of this T cell receptor beta chain is a study of blood T cell repertoires in COVID-19. Study context: The cDNA or gDNA used as material had been derived from T cells, B-cell-depleted T cells, or PBMCs.

The data were produced by immunoSEQ multiplex PCR, yet TCRdb's version contains in-frame clones alone and is incomplete. The sample carries about 380,000 clones, 70% to 90% recorded once. The CDR3 runs 12 residues. Per germline, CDR1 SGHTA and CDR2 FQGTGA. V lost 5 bases, J lost 8 bases, and 9 bases lay in between. The specimen was PBMCs or T cells enriched from blood (not recorded which). This receptor was identified in a man aged 30-40 years who had recovered from COVID-19. The chain is built from TRBV7-3 and TRBJ2-2, with D possibly being TRBD2 (6 bases). Here the CDR3 reads CASSRGTGELFF. CDR3 DNA sequence: TGTGCCAGCAGCCGGGGGACGGGGGAGCTGTTTTTT.